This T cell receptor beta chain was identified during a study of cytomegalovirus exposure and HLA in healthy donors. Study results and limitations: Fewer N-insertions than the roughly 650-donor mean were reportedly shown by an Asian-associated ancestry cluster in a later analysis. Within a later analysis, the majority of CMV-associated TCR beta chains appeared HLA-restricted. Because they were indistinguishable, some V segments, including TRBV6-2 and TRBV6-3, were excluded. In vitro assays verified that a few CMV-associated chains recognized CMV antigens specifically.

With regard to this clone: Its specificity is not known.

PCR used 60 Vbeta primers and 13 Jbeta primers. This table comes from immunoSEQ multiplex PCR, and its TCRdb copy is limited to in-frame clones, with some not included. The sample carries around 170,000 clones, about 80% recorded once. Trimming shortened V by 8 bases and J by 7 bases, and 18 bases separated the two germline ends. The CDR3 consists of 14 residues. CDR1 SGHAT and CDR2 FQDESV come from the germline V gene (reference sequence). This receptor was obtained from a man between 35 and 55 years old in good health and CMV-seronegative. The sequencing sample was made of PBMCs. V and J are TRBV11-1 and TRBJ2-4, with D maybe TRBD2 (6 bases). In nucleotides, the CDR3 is TGTGCCAGCCAGGGAACTAGCACTGCGAACATTCAGTACTTC. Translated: CASQGTSTANIQYF.